This T cell receptor (beta chain) comes out of a study of OX40 agonist ivuxolimab in advanced cancers. Study information: The dose-escalation group included hepatocellular carcinoma, melanoma, renal cell carcinoma and head and neck cancer. Three individuals attained partial responses, comprising one hepatocellular carcinoma case and two cutaneous melanoma cases.

General study findings and limits: Researchers report that CD8+ T cells had, on average, more expanded clones than CD4+.

The table came from immunoSEQ multiplex PCR; TCRdb's copy has only in-frame clones and leaves some out. This repertoire shows about 71,000 clones, 81% found once; its top ten account for over 4%. Of note for this clone: Its specificity is unknown.

Trimming removed 4 bases from V and 4 bases from J, with 20 bases in between. This CDR3 has 16 amino acids. CDR1 is LGHNA, CDR2 YNFKEQ, per germline. The rearrangement joins TRBV4-2 to TRBJ2-7; possibly TRBD1 or TRBD2 for D (6 bases each). The TCR originated in an adult with an advanced solid tumor such as melanoma, head and neck, liver or kidney cancer. The sample consisted of CD4+ or CD8+ T cells sorted from blood, taken in a trial of the OX40 agonist ivuxolimab. CDR3 coding DNA: TGTGCCAGCAGCCGAGCGTCGGGGGCGTCAAGTTACGAGCAGTACTTC. This encodes CASSRASGASSYEQYF.